This T cell receptor beta chain was found in a study of blood T cell repertoires in COVID-19 (dated by TCRdb to about 2020). For context, the study as a whole: Samples covering the acute and convalescent phases of COVID-19 were provided by collaborators in the United States, Italy and Spain. The repertoires were released in a freely available public database meant as a resource for research on the immune response to SARS-CoV-2. Where available, HLA class I and class II types were obtained from metadata supplied by the sample provider rather than from assay-based typing. The samples were drawn from the first 160 participants of the ongoing ImmuneRACE study and from more than 1,000 subjects provided by 6 global collaborators. The sample metadata nearly always contained a de-identified subject ID, COVID-19 status, age in years and sex. Deeply sampled blood TCRbeta repertoires from subjects exposed to, actively infected with, or recovered from COVID-19 were included in the dataset. The material from the prospective study consisted of cDNA or gDNA derived from T cells, B-cell-depleted T cells, or PBMCs.

From the cysteine through the phenylalanine, the CDR3 covers 15 amino acids. The only DNA kept is the CDR3, 45 bases in frame from the first base. At the junction V is shortened by 3 bases and J by 2 bases, with 11 bases in between. CDR1 and CDR2, per the germline V gene, are WSHSY and SAAADI. Turning to this clone: It lacks a known antigen. Within one base of it there is no much larger clone, and no base qualities were kept.

Beyond this particular receptor, the publication reports: How much clinical and demographic metadata was included differed by source and by participant, and the metadata was provided uncurated.

The immunoSEQ Assay, a bias-controlled multiplex PCR, was used to amplify TCRbeta CDR3 regions from genomic DNA. The study's own analysis went as follows. The number of nucleated cells in each sample was estimated by amplification of reference gene primers within the assay. Sequence reads were collapsed and filtered to measure the absolute abundance of every unique TCRbeta CDR3 rearrangement. For each sample, productive Simpson clonality was calculated as the square root of Simpson's diversity index over productive rearrangements. As stored in TCRdb, this immuneACCESS dataset retains in-frame rearrangements with V and J assigned. A fraction of the clones does not appear; measured against another copy, unresolved V genes explain less than half of the discrepancy, and the remainder lacks a known reason. That table supplies the V and J calls and clone size; D and trimming were determined from the DNA. The sample table records about 84,000 clones; under 85% of these occur just once. Clones ranked in the top ten supply about 29% of the sample.

The collaborating institutions used their own protocols to collect whole blood in K2EDTA tubes. For TCRbeta analysis, collaborators shipped samples as frozen whole blood, isolated PBMCs, or DNA extracted from either of those sample types. Rearrangement joined TRBV10-2 to TRBJ2-1; the best D guess is TRBD2, with 7 bases matching. The TCR was taken from a woman of 80 years or more with acute or convalescent COVID-19. Material: peripheral blood. CDR3 sequence: CASSDRGAPYNEQFF. The nucleotide sequence reads as follows: TGCGCCAGCAGTGATCGGGGGGCCCCCTACAATGAGCAGTTCTTC.